This entry lists 3 T cell receptor beta chains sequenced from one sample in a study of blood T cell repertoires in COVID-19. Generated by immunoSEQ multiplex PCR, the TCRdb table keeps only in-frame clones and is missing some. The table records 140,000 to 150,000 clones, over 70% of them present only once. The sample comprised peripheral blood. Receptors were obtained from a man between 65 and 85 years old who had recovered from COVID-19.

This chain joins TRBV6-5 and TRBJ2-3, with 8 nucleotides matching TRBD1. The junction had 10 bases not matched to a gene; V was cut back by 6 bases and J by 5 bases. CDR1 MNHEY and CDR2 SVGAGI come from the germline V gene. There are 15 residues in the CDR3. CDR3 loop: CASREQGASGDTQYF. As DNA, the CDR3 is TGTGCCAGCAGAGAGCAGGGGGCTAGTGGAGATACGCAGTATTTT.

This clone was observed once. CDR3 protein: CASSQYRGAGSDQPQHF. DNA of the CDR3: TGTGCCAGCAGCCAATACAGGGGTGCGGGTTCGGATCAGCCCCAGCATTTT. This sequence joins TRBV3-1 (or the pseudogene TRBV3-2) and TRBJ1-5, with 7 bases fitting TRBD1. In germline, CDR1 is LGHDT, CDR2 YNNKEL (reference sequence). Trimming cost V 2 bases and J 5 bases; bases outside gene matches: 12. The CDR3 consists of 17 residues.

The chain recombines TRBV6-5 with TRBJ1-1; 7 bases agree with TRBD1. V was pared by 7 bases and J by 1 base, with 6 bases of the junction left unmatched. Germline loops: CDR1 MNHEY, CDR2 SVGAGI. The CDR3 is made up of 14 amino acids. The DNA of the CDR3 is TGTGCCAGCACCGAAGGGGGCGGGAACACTGAAGCTTTCTTT. It specifies CASTEGGGNTEAFF.